This record concerns one T cell receptor (beta chain) sequence. Germline V gives CDR1 SQVTM, CDR2 ANQGSEA. V gave up 5 bases and J gave up 4 bases; unmatched junction bases: 1. There are 12 residues in the CDR3. This entry is derived from a study of T cells in Graves' hyperthyroidism and ophthalmopathy. TCR beta CDR3 regions were amplified from RNA transcripts. HTBI primers were the set used in a first-round RT-PCR of the TCR CDR3. TCRdb passed the multiplex PCR reads through MiXCR, listing each CDR3 protein once. There are hundreds of thousands of distinct CDR3 sequences in the sample; 38% occur only once, and 7.5% to 9.5% lies in the top ten. Researchers defined stable Graves' hyperthyroidism as no ophthalmopathy progression within 18 months.

Sequencing was carried out using blood. The rearrangement uses TRBV29-1 and TRBJ2-1, with 8 bases aligning to TRBD2. The sequence came from a man younger than 35 with Graves' hyperthyroidism. CDR3 sequence reads: CSVREGYNEQFF. The CDR3 bases are TGCAGCGTTCGGGAGGGATACAATGAGCAGTTCTTC.